A selection of T cell receptor beta chains follows, all from one sample in a study of blood T cells in healthy people across ages. TCRdb re-analysed the 5' RACE reads in MiXCR, keeping a single row per CDR3 protein. Of fewer than 750,000 distinct CDR3 sequences in the sample, under 65% were seen once. The sequenced sample was blood. These receptors all stem from a woman over 75 in good health. Each CDR3 is given with its conserved first and last residue. Fields, in order: clone size, V gene, J gene, D gene, CDR3 DNA, CDR3 protein. The D gene is left open where the match is weak. Some rows have no size entry. The others give once, few or many, or a class for an expanded clone.

size: many; V: TRBV7-9; J: TRBJ2-1; D: TRBD2; DNA: TGTGCCAGCAGCTTCTCTAGCGGGACTAGATTGGGTTTCGACAATGAGCAGTTCTTC; CDR3: CASSFSSGTRLGFDNEQFF
size: -; V: TRBV7-8; J: TRBJ2-5; D: TRBD1; DNA: TGTGCCAGCAGCATAACGACAGGGGCAACCCAAGAGACCCAGTACTTC; CDR3: CASSITTGATQETQYF
size: -; V: TRBV10-3; J: TRBJ2-3; D: -; DNA: TGTGCCATCAGAGACCCTGAGAGGAGCACAGATACGCAGTATTTT; CDR3: CAIRDPERSTDTQYF
size: -; V: TRBV29-1; J: TRBJ1-2; D: -; DNA: TGCAGCGTCCCCGGCGCCCGCGACTATGGCTACACCTTC; CDR3: CSVPGARDYGYTF
size: -; V: TRBV7-2; J: TRBJ2-1; D: -; DNA: TGTGCCAGCAGCTTATGGGCCGGGGGGCAATCCCATGAGCAGTTCTTC; CDR3: CASSLWAGGQSHEQFF
size: few; V: TRBV20-1; J: TRBJ2-7; D: -; DNA: TGCAGTGCCCCCCAGAACAATGAGCAGTACTTC; CDR3: CSAPQNNEQYF
size: -; V: TRBV2; J: TRBJ2-1; D: -; DNA: TGTGCCAGCAGGAAGGCGGGAATGAAATACAATGAGCAGTTCTTC; CDR3: CASRKAGMKYNEQFF
size: -; V: TRBV7-2; J: TRBJ1-2; D: -; DNA: TGTGCCAGCAGGGGGGGAGGCGATGGCTACACCTTC; CDR3: CASRGGGDGYTF
size: once; V: TRBV3-1; J: TRBJ1-2; D: TRBD1; DNA: TGTGCCAGCAGCCACTCCGGGGGGACAGGGGGTTATGGCTACACCTTC; CDR3: CASSHSGGTGGYGYTF
size: -; V: TRBV29-1; J: TRBJ1-2; D: -; DNA: TGCAGCGTTGGAGACGTTGGTGGCTACACCTTC; CDR3: CSVGDVGGYTF
size: few; V: TRBV11-1; J: TRBJ2-3; D: -; DNA: TGTGCCAGCAGCTCCGCGGGGGCTCACGGCACAGATACGCAGTATTTT; CDR3: CASSSAGAHGTDTQYF
size: few; V: TRBV12-3/TRBV12-4; J: TRBJ2-7; D: -; DNA: TGTGCCAGCAGTGCACCGGGACTCAATCCCTACAATGAGCAGTACTTC; CDR3: CASSAPGLNPYNEQYF
size: few; V: TRBV5-1; J: TRBJ1-3; D: -; DNA: TGCGCCAGCAGCTTGGTCGGGGAACTCTCTGGAAACACCATATATTTT; CDR3: CASSLVGELSGNTIYF
size: -; V: TRBV10-3; J: TRBJ2-5; D: -; DNA: TGTGCCATCAGTGAGAGCGCGGGGAAAGGCCAAGAGACCCAGTACTTC; CDR3: CAISESAGKGQETQYF
size: many; V: TRBV20-1; J: TRBJ2-3; D: TRBD2; DNA: TGCAGTGCTAGACCCGGGACTAGCTGGGCAGATACGCAGTATTTT; CDR3: CSARPGTSWADTQYF
size: -; V: TRBV12-3/TRBV12-4; J: TRBJ2-5; D: -; DNA: TGTGCCAGCAGTTTTAAGGGAGACTTCCAAGAGACCCAGTACTTC; CDR3: CASSFKGDFQETQYF
size: -; V: TRBV7-3; J: TRBJ2-3; D: -; DNA: TGTGCCAGCAGCTCCGGGACCAGCGGTTCAGTTCGTGGTACGCAGTATTTT; CDR3: CASSSGTSGSVRGTQYF
size: -; V: TRBV7-9; J: TRBJ2-2; D: TRBD2; DNA: TGTGCCGGCAGCCCCCGGCTAGCGGGAACGAACACCGGGGAGCTGTTTTTT; CDR3: CAGSPRLAGTNTGELFF
size: -; V: TRBV20-1; J: TRBJ2-6; D: TRBD1; DNA: TGCAGTGCTTCCGGAGGACAGGCTGGGGCCAACGTCCTGACTTTC; CDR3: CSASGGQAGANVLTF
size: -; V: TRBV7-2; J: TRBJ2-1; D: TRBD2; DNA: TGTGCCAGCAGCTTAAAACTAAAGACTAGCGGGCCGAGCTCCTACAATGAGCAGTTCTTC; CDR3: CASSLKLKTSGPSSYNEQFF
size: many; V: TRBV7-3; J: TRBJ1-2; D: -; DNA: TGTGCCAGCAGCTTATCGGGAAGCAATGGCTACACCTTC; CDR3: CASSLSGSNGYTF
size: few; V: TRBV11-2; J: TRBJ1-5; D: -; DNA: TGTGCCAGCAGCTTAGATCAAGGTCAGCCCCAGCATTTT; CDR3: CASSLDQGQPQHF
size: -; V: TRBV5-1; J: TRBJ2-7; D: -; DNA: TGCGCCAGCAGCTCTGGACAGAGTACTTCCTACGAGCAGTACTTC; CDR3: CASSSGQSTSYEQYF
size: many; V: TRBV6-5; J: TRBJ1-2; D: TRBD1; DNA: TGTGCCAGCAGTTACTCGCACCTCGGGACAGGGTATGGCTACACCTTC; CDR3: CASSYSHLGTGYGYTF
size: -; V: TRBV20-1; J: TRBJ2-7; D: -; DNA: TGCAGTGCTGCAGGGGAAACCTACGAGCAGTACTTC; CDR3: CSAAGETYEQYF
size: -; V: TRBV2; J: TRBJ2-7; D: -; DNA: TGCGCCAGCAGTGACCTAGGGGACGAGCGGTACTTC; CDR3: CASSDLGDERYF
size: -; V: TRBV7-2; J: TRBJ2-7; D: -; DNA: TGTGCCAGCAGTCGACCTGTGGCCAGCGAGCAGTACTTC; CDR3: CASSRPVASEQYF
size: -; V: TRBV5-1; J: TRBJ2-1; D: TRBD1; DNA: TGCGCCAGCAGCCCGGAAATCGGGACAGGGTCAAATGAGCAGTTCTTC; CDR3: CASSPEIGTGSNEQFF
size: -; V: TRBV7-2; J: TRBJ2-7; D: -; DNA: TGTGCCAGCAGCACCCATAGCGGAGCCAACTACGAGCAGTACTTC; CDR3: CASSTHSGANYEQYF
size: -; V: TRBV15; J: TRBJ1-1; D: -; DNA: TGTGCCACCAGCAGAGAGTTGGTGAACACTGAAGCTTTCTTT; CDR3: CATSRELVNTEAFF
size: -; V: TRBV7-9; J: TRBJ1-4; D: -; DNA: TGTGCCAGCAGCTTCCAGACAGGCGCAGCCTTCGAAAAACTGTTTTTT; CDR3: CASSFQTGAAFEKLFF
size: -; V: TRBV11-2; J: TRBJ1-6; D: -; DNA: TGTGCCAGCACCCGCGGGTCACCCCTCCACTTT; CDR3: CASTRGSPLHF
size: -; V: TRBV7-9; J: TRBJ2-2; D: -; DNA: TGTGTCAGCAGCTCAAGGGGTACCGGGGAGCTGTTTTTT; CDR3: CVSSSRGTGELFF
size: -; V: TRBV5-1; J: TRBJ2-6; D: -; DNA: TGCGCCAGCAGCTTGTTCGGCGGAGACTCTGGGGCCAACGTCCTGACTTTC; CDR3: CASSLFGGDSGANVLTF
size: -; V: TRBV29-1; J: TRBJ2-1; D: TRBD2; DNA: TGCAGCGTTGAGACTAGCGGGGGGCGCTCCTACAATGAGCAGTTCTTC; CDR3: CSVETSGGRSYNEQFF
size: -; V: TRBV25-1; J: TRBJ1-1; D: TRBD1; DNA: TGTGCCAGCAGTGAAGGCAGGGGGCTATCCACTGAAGCTTTCTTT; CDR3: CASSEGRGLSTEAFF
size: -; V: TRBV5-1; J: TRBJ2-7; D: -; DNA: TGCGCCAGCAGCGTGATTTCCGTAGCGCCTCCGTATATCGATGAGCAGTACTTC; CDR3: CASSVISVAPPYIDEQYF
size: once; V: TRBV29-1; J: TRBJ2-5; D: -; DNA: TGCAGCGTTGTGGGGGCTTTCGAAGAGACCCAGTACTTC; CDR3: CSVVGAFEETQYF
size: few; V: TRBV7-8; J: TRBJ2-3; D: -; DNA: TGTGCCAGCAGCTGGGGCAGAGATACGCAGTATTTT; CDR3: CASSWGRDTQYF
size: -; V: TRBV7-2; J: TRBJ2-3; D: -; DNA: TGTGCCAGCAGCTTAAGGATTCGGGGGACGCACACAGATACGCAGTATTTT; CDR3: CASSLRIRGTHTDTQYF
size: once; V: TRBV20-1; J: TRBJ2-1; D: -; DNA: TGCAGTGCTAGACGTCCGACGCAACTGGGATCCTACAATGAGCAGTTCTTC; CDR3: CSARRPTQLGSYNEQFF
size: few; V: TRBV5-1; J: TRBJ2-7; D: TRBD2; DNA: TGCGCCAGCAGCTTGTCGAGCGGGGGAGACGAGCAGTACTTC; CDR3: CASSLSSGGDEQYF
size: -; V: TRBV11-2; J: TRBJ1-6; D: -; DNA: TGTGCCAGCAGCATTAACAGGATGGGTTCACCCCTCCACTTT; CDR3: CASSINRMGSPLHF